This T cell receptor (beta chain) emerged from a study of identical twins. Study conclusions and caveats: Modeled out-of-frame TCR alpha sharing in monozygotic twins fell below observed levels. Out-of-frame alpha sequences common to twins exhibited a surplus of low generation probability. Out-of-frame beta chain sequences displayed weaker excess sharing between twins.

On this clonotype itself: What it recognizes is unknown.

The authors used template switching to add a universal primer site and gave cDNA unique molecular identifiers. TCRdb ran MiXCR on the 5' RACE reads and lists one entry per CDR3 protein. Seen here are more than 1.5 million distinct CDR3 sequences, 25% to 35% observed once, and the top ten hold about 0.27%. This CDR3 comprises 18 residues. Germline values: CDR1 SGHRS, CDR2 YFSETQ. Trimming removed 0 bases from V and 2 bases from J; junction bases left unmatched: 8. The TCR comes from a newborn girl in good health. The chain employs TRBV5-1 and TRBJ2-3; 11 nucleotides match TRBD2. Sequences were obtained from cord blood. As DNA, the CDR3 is TGCGCCAGCAGCTTGGTCCCTAGCGGGGGGTACCACACAGATACGCAGTATTTT. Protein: CASSLVPSGGYHTDTQYF.